The 11 T cell receptor beta chains reported below all come from one sample, sequenced in a study of blood T cell repertoires in COVID-19. TCRdb's table, derived via immunoSEQ multiplex PCR, lists solely in-frame clones and lacks some. Altogether 200,000 to 300,000 clones are present, roughly 79% being singletons, with the ten largest covering 7.5%. Sequenced sample: peripheral blood. All receptors come from a woman aged 80 or over with COVID-19, enrolled during active disease.

The chain links TRBV5-1 to TRBJ2-1; TRBD2 aligns across 9 bases. CDR3 length equals 14 residues. V trimming: 7 bases; J trimming: 8 bases; junction bases outside the gene matches: 10. Germline CDR1 reads SGHRS; CDR2 reads YFSETQ. This CDR3 reads CASRTGRGGDEQFF. The CDR3, as DNA: TGCGCCAGCCGCACTGGGCGGGGGGGCGATGAGCAGTTCTTC.

This clone appeared once. The chain recombines TRBV11-2 with TRBJ2-3, with 12 nucleotides matching TRBD2. CDR1 SGHAT and CDR2 FQNNGV come from the germline V gene. V trimming: 6 bases; J trimming: 0 bases; junction bases outside the gene matches: 1. There are 15 residues in the CDR3. The CDR3: CASSLAGGSTDTQYF. The CDR3 nucleotides read TGTGCCAGCAGTCTAGCGGGAGGGAGCACAGATACGCAGTATTTT.

The chain joins TRBV7-2 to TRBJ1-5; the match to TRBD1 covers 7 bases. The CDR3 length is 17 residues. Germline-derived CDR1 and CDR2 are SGHTA and FQGNSA. J was trimmed by 4 bases and V by 1 base; bases with no gene match: 10. CDR3: CASSLDFRDSLNQPQHF. As DNA, the CDR3 is TGTGCCAGCAGCTTAGACTTTCGGGACAGCCTTAATCAGCCCCAGCATTTT. The entire variable domain, with the rest obtained from reference TRBV7-2 and TRBJ1-5, is as follows: GAGVSQSPSNKVTEKGKDVELRCDPISGHTALYWYRQSLGQGLEFLIYFQGNSAPDKSGLPSDRFSAERTGGSVSTLTIQRTQQEDSAVYLCASSLDFRDSLNQPQHFGDGTRLSIL.

This clone was counted only a few times. CDR3 sequence reads: CASSPYQRGAGELFF. CDR3 nucleotide sequence: TGTGCCAGCTCACCATACCAGCGGGGGGCCGGGGAGCTGTTTTTT. The chain joins TRBV18 to TRBJ2-2; 9 bases align to TRBD2. V lost 2 bases and J lost 6; bases outside the gene matches: 4. The CDR3 consists of 15 residues. Germline CDR1 reads KGHSH; CDR2 reads LQKENI.

The chain has TRBV3-1 (or the pseudogene TRBV3-2) and TRBJ2-5, with TRBD1 identical over 8 bases. Germline V lookup: CDR1 LGHDT, CDR2 YNNKEL (reference sequence). Losses at the gene ends were 1 base for V and 4 bases for J; bases not matched to a gene: 2. The CDR3 covers 14 residues. The CDR3 sequence: CASSQGTGPETQYF. The DNA of the CDR3 is TGTGCCAGCAGCCAAGGGACAGGGCCAGAGACCCAGTACTTC.

This clone was detected only once. The V gene is TRBV15, the J gene TRBJ2-2; TRBD1 agrees at 11 bases. V lost 5 bases and J lost 7; bases outside the gene matches: 3. The CDR3 is 14 residues long. CDR1 and CDR2 from the germline V gene are LNHNV and YYDKDF (reference sequence). Here the CDR3 DNA reads TGTGCCACCAGCCGGACAGGGGGCGTCGGGGAGCTGTTTTTT. As protein: CATSRTGGVGELFF.

The chain couples TRBV5-4 to TRBJ1-1, with 8 bases that match TRBD1. The CDR3 has 14 residues. J was trimmed by 0 bases and V by 3 bases; bases with no gene match: 1. The germline V gene has CDR1 SGHNT and CDR2 YYREEE (reference sequence). The CDR3: CASSWGQVNTEAFF. DNA for the CDR3: TGTGCCAGCAGCTGGGGACAGGTGAACACTGAAGCTTTCTTT.

The chain uses TRBV6-5 and TRBJ1-1; D might be TRBD1 (6 bases). The CDR3 is 15 residues long. CDR1 and CDR2 from the germline V gene are MNHEY and SVGAGI. The V gene lost 10 bases and the J gene lost 3 bases, with 21 bases spanning the gap. The CDR3 sequence is CATRDKGRPDTEAFF. The CDR3, as DNA: TGTGCCACCAGGGACAAGGGGCGCCCGGACACTGAAGCTTTCTTT.

This chain links TRBV5-4 with TRBJ1-1; 7 nucleotides line up with TRBD1. This CDR3 is 13 amino acids long. Germline trimming cut 3 bases from V and 6 bases from J; bases unmatched to any gene: 5. Germline lookup yields CDR1 SGHNT and CDR2 YYREEE (reference sequence). CDR3 region: CASSSTGEAEAFF. The CDR3 nucleotides read TGTGCCAGCAGCTCCACAGGGGAAGCTGAAGCTTTCTTT.

This chain connects TRBV19 to TRBJ1-2; 8 bases are shared with TRBD1. Unmatched junction bases numbered 4, after V lost 4 bases and J lost 0 bases. This CDR3 is 15 amino acids long. The germline V gene encodes CDR1 LNHDA and CDR2 SQIVND (reference sequence). CDR3 nucleotides: TGTGCCAGTAGTAGTCCGGGACAGGCTAACTATGGCTACACCTTC. Its translation: CASSSPGQANYGYTF.

The chain couples TRBV2 to TRBJ1-6; 10 bases fit TRBD1. Germline trimming cut 6 bases from V and 10 bases from J; bases unmatched to any gene: 3. This CDR3 spans 13 amino acids. Germline CDR1 SNHLY, CDR2 FYNNEI. DNA for the CDR3: TGTGCCAGCAGAGGGACAGGGGTCTCACCCCTCCACTTT. The encoded protein is CASRGTGVSPLHF.